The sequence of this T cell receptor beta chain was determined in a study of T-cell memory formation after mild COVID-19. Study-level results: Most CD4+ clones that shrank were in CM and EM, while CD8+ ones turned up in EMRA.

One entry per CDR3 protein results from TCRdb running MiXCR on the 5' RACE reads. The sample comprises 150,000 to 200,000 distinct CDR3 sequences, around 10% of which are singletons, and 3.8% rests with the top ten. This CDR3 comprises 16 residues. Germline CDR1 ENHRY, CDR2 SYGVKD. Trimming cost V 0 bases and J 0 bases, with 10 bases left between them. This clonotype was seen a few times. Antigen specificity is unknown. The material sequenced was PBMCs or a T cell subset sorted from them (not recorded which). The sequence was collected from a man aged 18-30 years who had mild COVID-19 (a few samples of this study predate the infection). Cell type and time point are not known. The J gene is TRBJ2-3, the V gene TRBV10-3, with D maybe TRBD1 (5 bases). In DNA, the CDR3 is TGTGCCATCAGTGAGTCGGCAGGGCGAAGCACAGATACGCAGTATTTT. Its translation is CAISESAGRSTDTQYF.